This TCR beta chain is drawn from a study of CD8+ T cells in alopecia areata. The authors extracted RNA and reverse transcribed it into cDNA as the sequencing template. Repertoires were generated with immunoSEQ multiplex PCR, while TCRdb's copy carries only in-frame clones and drops some. Of approximately 170,000 clones listed, 45% to 75% are singletons. As to treatment: oral pan-JAK inhibitor, 5-10 mg twice daily. Deletions cut 7 bases from V and 7 bases from J, with 22 bases between. Germline CDR1 is LNHDA and CDR2 is SQIVND (reference sequence). This CDR3 has 15 amino acids. Sequenced material: CD4+ T cells sorted from blood, taken at week 4, from a patient treated with tofacitinib. This TCR was recovered from a human donor with alopecia areata. The rearrangement links TRBV19 to TRBJ1-1; maybe TRBD1 (6 bases). Written as DNA, the CDR3 is TGTGCCAGTACCACAAAATACGGGGGGCGGATTGAAGCTTTCTTT. Its protein product is CASTTKYGGRIEAFF.